The 7 T cell receptor beta chains below were found in one sample sequenced in a study of blood T cell repertoires in COVID-19. Using immunoSEQ multiplex PCR, the repertoire was profiled, and TCRdb retains in-frame clones only, with some absent. The sample has under 300,000 clones; 70% to 85% are singletons. The sample taken for sequencing was peripheral blood. These receptors were taken from a middle-aged woman who had recovered from COVID-19.

In regard to this clone: The sample holds other DNA sequences that translate to the same CDR3. The V and J genes are TRBV18 and TRBJ2-5; maybe TRBD2 (5 bases). The CDR3 runs 13 residues. The germline CDR1 and CDR2 sequences are KGHSH and LQKENI. V was trimmed by 3 bases and J by 2 bases, leaving 7 bases between them. CDR3 sequence: CASSPRGQETQYF. In DNA, the CDR3 is TGTGCCAGCTCACCCCGAGGGCAAGAGACCCAGTACTTC.

The chain couples TRBV5-6 to TRBJ1-4, with D uncertain. The CDR3 covers 15 residues. Germline values: CDR1 SGHDT, CDR2 YYEEEE. Trimming left V 1 base short and J 4 bases short, with 11 bases between. As DNA, the CDR3 is TGTGCCAGCAGCTTGTACTCCGAAGATAATGAAAAACTGTTTTTT. Residues: CASSLYSEDNEKLFF.

This chain uses TRBV18 with TRBJ1-2; D gene uncertain. The CDR3 is 13 residues long. Per the germline V gene, CDR1 is KGHSH and CDR2 is LQKENI. With 3 bases removed from V and 8 bases from J, the gap between germline ends came to 13 bases. The CDR3 spells CASSPSGREGYTF. CDR3 bases: TGTGCCAGCTCACCTTCCGGACGGGAAGGCTACACCTTC.

V gene TRBV28 combines with J gene TRBJ2-5, with D perhaps TRBD1 (6 bases). Germline loops: CDR1 MDHEN, CDR2 SYDVKM. V was cut by 4 bases and J by 4 bases, with 19 bases left in between. The CDR3 extends over 16 amino acids. The CDR3 reads CASSSNRDGSRETQYF. The DNA for the CDR3 is TGTGCCAGCAGTTCCAACAGGGATGGCAGCCGAGAGACCCAGTACTTC.

This sequence joins TRBV27 and TRBJ2-2; 7 bases fit TRBD1. The V gene's germline CDR1 is MNHEY and CDR2 SMNVEV (reference sequence). The CDR3 is 13 amino acids. The V segment lost 7 bases and the J segment 6 bases; nucleotides outside the gene matches: 5. The CDR3, as DNA: TGTGCCAGCACCGATCAGGGGGCCGGGGAGCTGTTTTTT. It is translated as CASTDQGAGELFF.

This clone was observed a handful of times. The chain combines TRBV5-5 with TRBJ2-2; D is undetermined. V was cut by 0 bases and J by 5 bases, with 8 bases left in between. The CDR3 is 14 residues long. Germline lookup yields CDR1 SGHKS and CDR2 YYEKEE (reference sequence). In nucleotides, the CDR3 is TGTGCCAGCAGCTTGGCCTACCTGACCGGGGAGCTGTTTTTT. Translated: CASSLAYLTGELFF. Drawing the rest from reference TRBV5-5 and TRBJ2-2, the complete variable domain is DAGVTQSPTHLIKTRGQQVTLRCSPISGHKSVSWYQQVLGQGPQFIFQYYEKEERGRGNFPDRFSARQFPNYSSELNVNALLLGDSALYLCASSLAYLTGELFFGEGSRLTVL.

This rearrangement joins TRBV29-1 to TRBJ1-2; no clear D. Trimming removed 4 bases at V and 4 bases at J, with 13 bases between. Per the germline V gene, CDR1 is SQVTM and CDR2 is ANQGSEA. This CDR3 is 13 amino acids long. The CDR3 loop reads CSVGDQVSYGYTF. The CDR3, as DNA: TGCAGCGTTGGTGATCAGGTATCCTATGGCTACACCTTC.